This T cell receptor (beta chain) came from a study of response to subunit inactivated influenza vaccine. Germline lookup yields CDR1 MDHEN and CDR2 SYDVKM. The V segment lost 6 bases and the J segment 2 bases; nucleotides outside the gene matches: 11. CDR3 length: 16 amino acids. TCRdb re-called the RT-PCR reads through MiXCR, storing one row per CDR3 protein. The sample carries about 570,000 distinct CDR3 sequences, around 11% recorded once. These sequences were also reported in another study, on T cells expressing NK-cell markers. Per that paper: cDNA encoding TCR beta was synthesized via 5'RACE template switching incorporating UMIs. CD3+CD56+NKG2C+, CD3+CD56+NKG2C- and CD3+CD56-NKG2C+ T cells, once sorted, supplied the TCR beta repertoires. CD8+ T cells in more than five donors included dominant NKG2C+ clonotypes at roughly 1.0-7.0%. It is unclear if expanded NKG2C-expressing clones target HCMV antigens.

The starting material was PBMCs from blood, obtained on the day of vaccination. The clonotype comes from a man aged 50 or older who received an inactivated influenza vaccine. The chain uses TRBV28 and TRBJ2-7; 9 bases are a match to TRBD1. CDR3 sequence: CASSLGTGSGAYEQYF. In nucleotides, the CDR3 is TGTGCCAGCAGCCTGGGGACAGGGAGTGGGGCCTACGAGCAGTACTTC.